One sample yielded the 6 T cell receptor beta chains listed below, sequenced in a study of long-term antiretroviral therapy in people with HIV (dated by TCRdb to the early 2020s). The immunoSEQ hsTCRB v3.0 assay was used at survey level resolution to sequence the TRB variable region. TCRdb retrieved this table from immuneACCESS and kept in-frame rearrangements only. Not all clones are present; in checked studies, unresolved V genes account for under half, and no reason is known for the remainder. For this sample the table gives 15,000 to 20,000 clones, of which 81% were detected only once. Around 10% of the sample lies in the top ten. Source: unsorted PBMCs, taken 0.3 years before starting antiretroviral therapy. The source is a middle-aged man with HIV.

This chain uses TRBV7-2 with TRBJ2-3; D is unclear. CDR1 and CDR2 from the germline V gene are SGHTA and FQGNSA. Between the trimmed V and J ends, which lost 5 bases and 2 bases, there was a span of 5 bases. The CDR3 sequence is 12 residues long. The CDR3 coding sequence is TGTGCCAGCAGCGCTTTCACAGATACGCAGTATTTT. Translating it yields CASSAFTDTQYF.

The chain uses TRBV4-3 and TRBJ2-6; D may be TRBD1 or TRBD2 (5 bases each). CDR3 length: 16 amino acids. Trimming took 4 bases from V and 0 from J, leaving 10 bases between them. Per the germline V gene, CDR1 is LGHNA and CDR2 is YSLEER. Here the CDR3 reads CASSRGVSSGANVLTF. The CDR3 nucleotides are TGCGCCAGCAGCCGAGGGGTTAGCTCTGGGGCCAACGTCCTGACTTTC.

The V gene is TRBV5-1, the J gene TRBJ2-7, with a tentative D call TRBD2 (6 bases). The CDR3 extends over 13 amino acids. Trimming cost V 0 bases and J 2 bases, with 6 bases left between them. In germline, CDR1 is SGHRS, CDR2 YFSETQ. DNA of the CDR3: TGCGCCAGCAGCTTGGGGACTACCTACGAGCAGTACTTC. It translates to CASSLGTTYEQYF.

The rearrangement uses TRBV5-1 and TRBJ1-1; D is unresolved. The CDR3 totals 13 residues. V lost 5 bases to trimming and J lost 0 bases, with 8 bases between them. CDR1 and CDR2 (germline): SGHRS, YFSETQ. In DNA form, the CDR3 reads TGCGCCAGCAGAACAGAAATGAACACTGAAGCTTTCTTT. Protein: CASRTEMNTEAFF.

This clone has only one observation. This chain connects TRBV9 to TRBJ2-5; 9 bases align to TRBD1. This CDR3 has 15 residues. V lost 4 bases and J lost 1; bases outside the gene matches: 5. Germline CDR1 and CDR2: SGDLS and YYNGEE. Here the CDR3 reads CASSPDRGTQETQYF. CDR3 bases: TGTGCCAGCAGCCCGGACAGGGGTACCCAAGAGACCCAGTACTTC.

In this sample, this clone turned up once. As DNA, the CDR3 is TGTGCCAGCAGCTTAGGAAACCAAGATGAGCAGTTCTTC. This sequence encodes CASSLGNQDEQFF. The chain has TRBV5-5 and TRBJ2-1, with unresolved D. Trimming left V 2 bases short and J 8 bases short, with 11 bases between. In germline, CDR1 is SGHKS, CDR2 YYEKEE (reference sequence). The CDR3 totals 13 residues.